A selection of T cell receptor beta chains follows, all from one sample in a study of cytomegalovirus exposure and HLA in healthy donors. Some clones are missing from TCRdb's copy, which holds only in-frame ones; the method was immunoSEQ multiplex PCR. This table lists over 90,000 clones. Sequenced material: PBMCs. The receptors originated from a man aged 35 to 55 in good health and CMV-seronegative. CDR3s include the opening cysteine and the closing phenylalanine or tryptophan. A D gene is named only where the DNA matches it firmly.

D gene: TRBD1
J gene: TRBJ1-1
V gene: TRBV11-2
CDR3 DNA: TGTGCCAGCAGCCGAACCGGGACAGGGGGTGCAGCTTTCTTT
CDR3 protein: CASSRTGTGGAAFF

D gene: -
J gene: TRBJ1-1
V gene: TRBV6-1
CDR3 DNA: TGTGCCAGCAGTACTTTCCGCACAGGGCCTGAAGCTTTCTTT
CDR3 protein: CASSTFRTGPEAFF

D gene: TRBD1
J gene: TRBJ2-3
V gene: TRBV27
CDR3 DNA: TGTGCCAGCAGGATTTCACGACAGGGGATCGCAGATACGCAGTATTTT
CDR3 protein: CASRISRQGIADTQYF

D gene: -
J gene: TRBJ2-7
V gene: TRBV19
CDR3 DNA: TGTGCCAGTAGTATAGAGGGGGCCGATGGGGAGCAGTACTTC
CDR3 protein: CASSIEGADGEQYF

D gene: -
J gene: TRBJ1-1
V gene: TRBV19
CDR3 DNA: TGTGCCAGTAAAGAGGTCGGCCGCATGACTGAAGCTTTCTTT
CDR3 protein: CASKEVGRMTEAFF

D gene: TRBD2
J gene: TRBJ2-1
V gene: TRBV19
CDR3 DNA: TGTGCCAGTAGTAAAAGTTGGTCGGCTAGCGGGGGGGCCTCACAGTTCTTC
CDR3 protein: CASSKSWSASGGASQFF

D gene: TRBD2
J gene: TRBJ2-5
V gene: TRBV5-1
CDR3 DNA: TGCGCCAGCAGCCCGGGACTAGCGGGAATGGAGACCCAGTACTTC
CDR3 protein: CASSPGLAGMETQYF

D gene: -
J gene: TRBJ1-6
V gene: TRBV9
CDR3 DNA: TGTGCCAGCAGCCCTAGACAGGCTGATAATTCACCCCTCCACTTT
CDR3 protein: CASSPRQADNSPLHF

D gene: TRBD2
J gene: TRBJ2-2
V gene: TRBV18
CDR3 DNA: TGTGCCAGCTCATACGGGACTAGCGGGAGTCTCGGGGAGCTGTTTTTT
CDR3 protein: CASSYGTSGSLGELFF

D gene: TRBD2
J gene: TRBJ2-2
V gene: TRBV5-1
CDR3 DNA: TGCGCCAGCAGACCCGGGACTAGTATCGGGGAGCTGTTTTTT
CDR3 protein: CASRPGTSIGELFF

D gene: TRBD2
J gene: TRBJ2-1
V gene: TRBV6-4
CDR3 DNA: TGTGCCAGCAGCGTAGCGGGAGAAAACTACAATGAGCAGTTCTTC
CDR3 protein: CASSVAGENYNEQFF

D gene: -
J gene: TRBJ2-3
V gene: TRBV7-6
CDR3 DNA: TGTGCCAGCAGTCGGGACACAGATACGCAGTATTTT
CDR3 protein: CASSRDTDTQYF

D gene: -
J gene: TRBJ1-5
V gene: TRBV27
CDR3 DNA: TGTGCCAGCAGTAAACAGGACAATCAGCCCCAGCATTTT
CDR3 protein: CASSKQDNQPQHF

D gene: TRBD2
J gene: TRBJ2-1
V gene: TRBV6-1
CDR3 DNA: TGTGCCATCACTAGCGGGGGGCTCCGTAATGAGCAGTTCTTC
CDR3 protein: CAITSGGLRNEQFF

D gene: TRBD1
J gene: TRBJ2-1
V gene: TRBV2
CDR3 DNA: TGTGCCAGTCTTCGGGACAGCTACAATGAGCAGTTCTTC
CDR3 protein: CASLRDSYNEQFF

D gene: -
J gene: TRBJ2-7
V gene: TRBV5-6
CDR3 DNA: TGTGCCAGCAGCTTGGCCAACGAGCAGTACTTC
CDR3 protein: CASSLANEQYF

D gene: -
J gene: TRBJ2-7
V gene: TRBV6-5
CDR3 DNA: TGTGCCAGCAGCAAACACGGGATCTCCTACGAGCAGTACTTC
CDR3 protein: CASSKHGISYEQYF

D gene: -
J gene: TRBJ1-1
V gene: TRBV28
CDR3 DNA: TGTGCCAGCAACCTCGGGACAAGCTTCTGGTACACTGAAGCTTTCTTT
CDR3 protein: CASNLGTSFWYTEAFF

D gene: TRBD1
J gene: TRBJ2-1
V gene: TRBV7-9
CDR3 DNA: TGTGCCAGCCCTTCAGGGGGCTCCTACAATGAGCAGTTCTTC
CDR3 protein: CASPSGGSYNEQFF

D gene: TRBD1
J gene: TRBJ1-6
V gene: TRBV7-9
CDR3 DNA: TGTGCCAGCAGCCTACAGGGGCTCCCCTATAATTCACCCCTCCACTTT
CDR3 protein: CASSLQGLPYNSPLHF

D gene: TRBD2
J gene: TRBJ2-7
V gene: TRBV7-9
CDR3 DNA: TGTGCCAGCACCTCTTGGACTAGCGGCCACGAGCAGTACTTC
CDR3 protein: CASTSWTSGHEQYF

D gene: -
J gene: TRBJ1-2
V gene: TRBV19
CDR3 DNA: TGTGCCAGTAGTATGTATATGCGCGCGTCTAACTATGGCTACACCTTC
CDR3 protein: CASSMYMRASNYGYTF

D gene: TRBD1
J gene: TRBJ2-6
V gene: TRBV11-3
CDR3 DNA: TGTGCCAGCAGCTCCGGACAGGGGGCTGGGGCCAACGTCCTGACTTTC
CDR3 protein: CASSSGQGAGANVLTF

D gene: TRBD2
J gene: TRBJ2-1
V gene: TRBV27
CDR3 DNA: TGTGCCAGCAGTTTATCGGCTAGCGGGGGGATTAGTGAGCAGTTCTTC
CDR3 protein: CASSLSASGGISEQFF

D gene: -
J gene: TRBJ2-3
V gene: TRBV7-9
CDR3 DNA: TGTGCCAGCAGCTTGACACCGTTTTACACAGATACGCAGTATTTT
CDR3 protein: CASSLTPFYTDTQYF

D gene: -
J gene: TRBJ2-7
V gene: TRBV14
CDR3 DNA: TGTGCCAGCAGCCGAAACAGTCCTACCTACGAGCAGTACTTC
CDR3 protein: CASSRNSPTYEQYF

D gene: -
J gene: TRBJ2-3
V gene: TRBV7-2
CDR3 DNA: TGTGCCAGCAGCTCGTGGGCCCCGGGCACAGATACGCAGTATTTT
CDR3 protein: CASSSWAPGTDTQYF

D gene: TRBD1
J gene: TRBJ1-5
V gene: TRBV19
CDR3 DNA: TGTGCCAGTAGAGACAGGGGGGGAGTCAATCAGCCCCAGCATTTT
CDR3 protein: CASRDRGGVNQPQHF

D gene: -
J gene: TRBJ2-2
V gene: TRBV5-1
CDR3 DNA: TGCGCCAGCAGCTTGGATTTGTCGGGCGGGGCCGGGACCGGGGAGCTGTTTTTT
CDR3 protein: CASSLDLSGGAGTGELFF

D gene: TRBD2
J gene: TRBJ2-1
V gene: TRBV7-9
CDR3 DNA: TGTGCCAGCAGCTTGAGCGGGAGGGCCATTGGTCATGAGCAGTTCTTC
CDR3 protein: CASSLSGRAIGHEQFF

D gene: -
J gene: TRBJ2-1
V gene: TRBV7-8
CDR3 DNA: TGTGCCAGCAGCCCCTTGGGGAGCTGGTATGAGCAGTTCTTC
CDR3 protein: CASSPLGSWYEQFF

D gene: -
J gene: TRBJ2-5
V gene: TRBV4-3
CDR3 DNA: TGCGCCAGCAGCCAAGAAGTTAGCGCAGAGACCCAGTACTTC
CDR3 protein: CASSQEVSAETQYF

D gene: -
J gene: TRBJ2-7
V gene: TRBV30
CDR3 DNA: TGTGCCTCACATGGGGCCAGCTACGAGCAGTACTTC
CDR3 protein: CASHGASYEQYF

D gene: -
J gene: TRBJ1-3
V gene: TRBV18
CDR3 DNA: TGTGCCAGCTCACCGGGCCAGGGAAACACCATATATTTT
CDR3 protein: CASSPGQGNTIYF

D gene: -
J gene: TRBJ2-5
V gene: TRBV21-1
CDR3 DNA: TGTGCCAGCAGCAAAGCGTTAACAGGGACAGCCTTTGAGACCCAGTACTTC
CDR3 protein: CASSKALTGTAFETQYF

D gene: -
J gene: TRBJ1-1
V gene: TRBV5-1
CDR3 DNA: TGCGCCAGCAGGGAGGGACGGCTGAACACTGAAGCTTTCTTT
CDR3 protein: CASREGRLNTEAFF

D gene: -
J gene: TRBJ2-3
V gene: TRBV6-6
CDR3 DNA: TGTGCCAGCAGTCGCCGGCCTGCGGCGGGCACAGATACGCAGTATTTT
CDR3 protein: CASSRRPAAGTDTQYF

D gene: TRBD1
J gene: TRBJ1-1
V gene: TRBV5-1
CDR3 DNA: TGCGCCAGCAGCTCAGGACAGGACCTTCTTTTAAACACTGAAGCTTTCTTT
CDR3 protein: CASSSGQDLLLNTEAFF

D gene: TRBD1
J gene: TRBJ2-3
V gene: TRBV6-4
CDR3 DNA: TGTGCCAGCAGTGGAGGGGGCGTAGATACGCAGTATTTT
CDR3 protein: CASSGGGVDTQYF

D gene: -
J gene: TRBJ1-5
V gene: TRBV5-6
CDR3 DNA: TGTGCCAGCAGCCTACAGGGCGGCGGCAATCAGCCCCAGCATTTT
CDR3 protein: CASSLQGGGNQPQHF

D gene: TRBD2
J gene: TRBJ2-7
V gene: TRBV10-1
CDR3 DNA: TGCGCCAGCAGTGAAGAGGGCGGGAGGGAAAGCTACGAGCAGTACTTC
CDR3 protein: CASSEEGGRESYEQYF

D gene: TRBD1
J gene: TRBJ2-5
V gene: TRBV7-8
CDR3 DNA: TGTGCCAGCAGCACGAGAGGGACAGGGGAAGAGACCCAGTACTTC
CDR3 protein: CASSTRGTGEETQYF

D gene: -
J gene: TRBJ1-4
V gene: TRBV2
CDR3 DNA: TGTGCCAGCAGTGACGTCCCATCGGTTGAAAAACTGTTTTTT
CDR3 protein: CASSDVPSVEKLFF

D gene: TRBD1
J gene: TRBJ2-1
V gene: TRBV5-1
CDR3 DNA: TGCGCCAGCCGGAAGGACAGGGCCTACAATGAGCAGTTCTTC
CDR3 protein: CASRKDRAYNEQFF

D gene: -
J gene: TRBJ2-6
V gene: TRBV19
CDR3 DNA: TGTGCCACCGCACGAACCAGGGCCAATTCTCACGTCCTGACTTTC
CDR3 protein: CATARTRANSHVLTF

D gene: -
J gene: TRBJ1-2
V gene: TRBV28
CDR3 DNA: TGTGCCAGCAGTCTCAGGGTGAACTATGGCTACACCTTC
CDR3 protein: CASSLRVNYGYTF

D gene: TRBD2
J gene: TRBJ2-3
V gene: TRBV7-8
CDR3 DNA: TGTGCCAGCAGCCGCTACACCTCCAGCGGGGGACTAACCGATACGCAGTATTTT
CDR3 protein: CASSRYTSSGGLTDTQYF